One and the same sample provided the 17 T cell receptor beta chains below, sequenced in a study of cytomegalovirus exposure and HLA in healthy donors. Method: immunoSEQ multiplex PCR; TCRdb's copy keeps in-frame clones and lacks some. Here the sample spans 150,000 to 200,000 clones, 75% to 90% being singletons. The sequencing sample was made of PBMCs. The receptors stem from a man between 18 and 29 years old in good health and CMV-seropositive.

The CDR3 here is CASKGKLGSYEQYF. Here the CDR3 DNA reads TGTGCCAGCAAGGGGAAGTTGGGATCCTACGAGCAGTACTTC. The chain combines TRBV7-2 with TRBJ2-7; a weak D match, TRBD1 (5 bases). This CDR3 has 14 residues. Germline assignment: CDR1 SGHTA and CDR2 FQGNSA. Deletions cut 7 bases from V and 1 base from J, with 14 bases between.

The CDR3 DNA follows: TGTGCCAGCAGCCACCTAGGAACCCAAGAGACCCAGTACTTC. It codes for CASSHLGTQETQYF. The chain uses TRBV6-5 and TRBJ2-5; D gene ambiguous. With 6 bases removed from V and 1 base from J, the gap between germline ends came to 12 bases. The germline CDR1 and CDR2 sequences are MNHEY and SVGAGI. CDR3 length equals 14 residues.

The sample holds one count of this clone. The chain couples TRBV27 to TRBJ2-7; possible D gene TRBD2, 6 bases. V shed 3 bases and J shed 2 bases, with 17 bases lying between them. The CDR3 has 16 amino acids. From germline, CDR1 is MNHEY and CDR2 SMNVEV (reference sequence). CDR3 DNA sequence: TGTGCCAGCAGTTTCGGGCGGGGCACACTAACCTACGAGCAGTACTTC. It codes for CASSFGRGTLTYEQYF.

The chain joins TRBV28 to TRBJ1-2; D is unclear. The CDR3 loop spans 14 amino acids. V lost 10 bases and J 0 bases, leaving 15 bases between the germline ends. Germline assignment: CDR1 MDHEN and CDR2 SYDVKM. This CDR3 is CATLRSGANYGYTF. CDR3 sequence (DNA): TGTGCCACCCTCCGGAGTGGAGCTAACTATGGCTACACCTTC.

CDR3 protein: CASSASMYEQYF. The CDR3 DNA reads as TGTGCCAGCAGTGCTAGTATGTACGAGCAGTACTTC. This rearrangement joins TRBV6-5 to TRBJ2-7; unclear D gene. Germline-derived CDR1 and CDR2 are MNHEY and SVGAGI. Between the trimmed V and J ends, which lost 5 bases and 4 bases, there was a span of 9 bases. The CDR3 runs 12 residues.

The gene calls are TRBV2 and TRBJ2-7; maybe TRBD1 (6 bases). The V and J ends lost 5 bases and 5 bases respectively, with 16 bases between them. The CDR3 totals 14 residues. Germline V gives CDR1 SNHLY, CDR2 FYNNEI. The CDR3 spells CASSSGTLWDEQYF. The DNA of the CDR3 is TGTGCCAGCAGTTCCGGGACACTCTGGGACGAGCAGTACTTC.

J is TRBJ1-2 and V is TRBV7-2; D call uncertain. CDR1 is SGHTA and CDR2 is FQGNSA in the germline V gene. V was trimmed by 0 bases and J by 4 bases, leaving 9 bases between them. The CDR3 sequence is 14 residues long. CDR3 amino acids: CASSLARQFYGYTF. In DNA form, the CDR3 reads TGTGCCAGCAGCTTAGCGCGGCAGTTCTATGGCTACACCTTC.

The CDR3 region is CAWSGGGVGEKLFF. In DNA form, the CDR3 reads TGTGCCTGGAGTGGTGGAGGGGTGGGGGAAAAACTGTTTTTT. The J gene is TRBJ1-4, the V gene TRBV30; a weak D match, TRBD1 (5 bases). Germline values: CDR1 GTSNPN, CDR2 SVGIG (reference sequence). The CDR3 runs 14 residues. The V end lost 1 base, the J end lost 8 bases, and 14 bases lay between the germline ends.

This chain connects TRBV28 to TRBJ2-4; 7 positions match TRBD2. The junction had 5 bases not matched to a gene; V was cut back by 7 bases and J by 2 bases. The CDR3 totals 14 residues. Germline V lookup: CDR1 MDHEN, CDR2 SYDVKM. The DNA for the CDR3 is TGTGCCAGCACTCCAGCGGGGTCCAAAAACATTCAGTACTTC. This codes for CASTPAGSKNIQYF.

The chain uses TRBV12-1 and TRBJ1-1. TRBV12-1 is a listed pseudogene. This CDR3 region has 17 residues. The CDR3 DNA follows: TGTGCCAGCAGCTTTGAGGCAGGGCGGGAATCGAACACTGAAGCTTTCTTT. Residues: CASSFEAGRESNTEAFF.

The chain has TRBV4-3 and TRBJ2-1; the match to TRBD1 covers 10 bases. The trim removed 1 base at V and 8 bases at J, leaving 11 bases unmatched. Germline CDR1 and CDR2: LGHNA and YSLEER. The CDR3 is made up of 17 amino acids. The CDR3 bases are TGCGCCAGCAGCCAAGCCGTCCGGGACAGGGGTGGCGATGAGCAGTTCTTC. This gives the protein CASSQAVRDRGGDEQFF.

This chain links TRBV5-1 with TRBJ2-5; 10 positions match TRBD2. The CDR3 consists of 14 residues. Per the germline V gene, CDR1 is SGHRS and CDR2 is YFSETQ. The V segment lost 4 bases and the J segment 5 bases; nucleotides outside the gene matches: 5. The CDR3 DNA reads TGCGCCAGCAGCCAAGCGGGAGGGCCGGAGACCCAGTACTTC. It encodes CASSQAGGPETQYF.

This clone was counted between two and nine times. J is TRBJ1-1 and V is TRBV30; D is uncertain. Trimming pared 0 bases from V and 11 bases from J, leaving 10 bases between. Germline-derived CDR1 and CDR2 are GTSNPN and SVGIG (reference sequence). The CDR3 is 11 amino acids. This CDR3 reads CAWSVRDWAFF. For the CDR3, the DNA is TGTGCCTGGAGTGTACGAGATTGGGCTTTCTTT.

The V and J genes are TRBV19 and TRBJ1-2; weak D call: TRBD1 (6 bases). This CDR3 spans 14 amino acids. Trimming took 7 bases from V and 7 from J, leaving 19 bases between them. The V gene's germline CDR1 is LNHDA and CDR2 SQIVND (reference sequence). The CDR3 spells CASTLRTAGVGYTF. CDR3 DNA sequence: TGTGCCAGTACCCTCCGGACAGCCGGAGTTGGCTACACCTTC.

A word on this clone: It may be a read error: a sequence one base away is much more abundant. The rearrangement joins TRBV7-7 to TRBJ2-1; 10 bases align to TRBD2. V was clipped by 1 base and J by 4 bases; unmatched bases: 1. Germline V gene sequence: CDR1 SSHAT, CDR2 FNYEAQ (reference sequence). CDR3 length: 15 amino acids. DNA for the CDR3: TGTGCCAGCAGCTTAGGGACTAGCGGATACAATGAGCAGTTCTTC. This encodes CASSLGTSGYNEQFF.

The chain carries TRBV7-2 and TRBJ1-5; 7 nucleotides match TRBD1. The germline gives CDR1 SGHTA, CDR2 FQGNSA. The V segment lost 5 bases and the J segment 3 bases; nucleotides outside the gene matches: 1. This CDR3 region has 13 residues. The CDR3 coding sequence is TGTGCCAGCAGCGGACAGGACAATCAGCCCCAGCATTTT. Amino acids: CASSGQDNQPQHF.

This clone was detected only once. The V and J genes are TRBV27 and TRBJ2-1, with 7 bases fitting TRBD2. The V gene end was trimmed by 3 bases and the J gene end by 8 bases; junction bases not matched to a gene: 16. The CDR3 sequence is 17 residues long. The germline V gene encodes CDR1 MNHEY and CDR2 SMNVEV (reference sequence). The DNA of the CDR3 is TGTGCCAGCAGTTTGGGGATGGGCGGGAGAGGTGCAGATGAGCAGTTCTTC. This gives the protein CASSLGMGGRGADEQFF.